The 19 T cell receptor beta chains reported below all come from one sample, sequenced in a study of blood T cell repertoires in COVID-19. Assay: immunoSEQ multiplex PCR; the TCRdb copy retains only in-frame clones and omits some. The sample lists 150,000 to 200,000 clones, 80% to 90% occurring once. The sequencing sample was made of PBMCs or T cells enriched from blood (not recorded which). These receptors all stem from a woman aged 50 to 65 who had recovered from COVID-19.

The gene calls are TRBV6-5 and TRBJ1-4; tentatively, D is TRBD1 (5 bases). The germline V gene has CDR1 MNHEY and CDR2 SVGAGI. Deletions cut 0 bases from V and 8 bases from J, with 13 bases between. This CDR3 has 15 amino acids. CDR3 residues: CASSYSSGIGEKLFF. CDR3 DNA: TGTGCCAGCAGTTACTCGTCAGGGATCGGGGAAAAACTGTTTTTT.

The chain links TRBV3-1 (or the pseudogene TRBV3-2) to TRBJ2-1; a possible D gene is TRBD2 (6 bases). V was clipped by 4 bases and J by 8 bases, with 18 bases between them. The CDR3 runs to 15 residues. Germline assignment: CDR1 LGHDT and CDR2 YNNKEL (reference sequence). The CDR3 region is CASSPAGNWGYEQFF. The CDR3 DNA follows: TGTGCCAGCAGCCCAGCGGGTAATTGGGGGTATGAGCAGTTCTTC.

Here the CDR3 reads CASSLVLRGTQYF. The CDR3 nucleotides are TGTGCCAGCAGCTTAGTTTTGCGGGGGACCCAGTACTTC. The V call is TRBV7-9, the J call TRBJ2-5, with D possibly being TRBD2 (6 bases). From germline, CDR1 is SEHNR and CDR2 FQNEAQ (reference sequence). Trimming removed 1 base from V and 7 bases from J, with 10 bases in between. The CDR3 contains 13 residues. Combining the CDR3 with reference TRBV7-9 and TRBJ2-5 gives the whole variable domain DTGVSQNPRHKITKRGQNVTFRCDPISEHNRLYWYRQTLGQGPEFLTYFQNEAQLEKSRLLSDRFSAERPKGSFSTLEIQRTEQGDSAMYLCASSLVLRGTQYFGPGTRLLVL.

This rearrangement joins TRBV4-3 to TRBJ1-1, with D unresolved. There are 16 residues in the CDR3. V dropped 0 bases and J dropped 5 bases, with 16 bases sitting between them. Germline values: CDR1 LGHNA, CDR2 YSLEER. CDR3 amino acids: CASSQDVGLMRTEAFF. CDR3 nucleotides: TGCGCCAGCAGCCAAGATGTGGGTTTAATGAGGACTGAAGCTTTCTTT.

V is TRBV10-3 and J is TRBJ2-7, with D maybe TRBD2 (6 bases). CDR3 length: 11 amino acids. Germline V CDR1 and CDR2: ENHRY, SYGVKD. The ends were cut back, 10 bases at V and 2 bases at J, with 9 bases in the middle. CDR3 region: CASGGTYEQYF. The CDR3 DNA is TGTGCCAGCGGCGGGACCTACGAGCAGTACTTC.

This clone appeared a single time. The chain recombines TRBV19 with TRBJ1-5; no definite D call. Germline CDR1 and CDR2: LNHDA and SQIVND (reference sequence). The CDR3 runs to 13 residues. The ends were cut back, 5 bases at V and 5 bases at J, with 10 bases in the middle. The CDR3 DNA is TGTGCCAGTAGTCGGCAGGTAGATCAGCCCCAGCATTTT. Protein product: CASSRQVDQPQHF.

The chain is built from TRBV6-5 and TRBJ1-2; no firm D call. The V and J ends lost 6 bases and 2 bases respectively, with 13 bases between them. The CDR3 consists of 14 residues. Per the germline V gene, CDR1 is MNHEY and CDR2 is SVGAGI. The CDR3 protein is CASRGGGSNYGYTF. CDR3 DNA: TGTGCCAGCAGGGGAGGAGGGAGCAACTATGGCTACACCTTC.

This clone was observed a single time. This chain joins TRBV28 and TRBJ2-7, with TRBD2 as a possible D gene (6 bases). This CDR3 has 15 residues. Between the trimmed V and J ends, which lost 6 bases and 7 bases, there was a span of 22 bases. Germline V gene data show CDR1 as MDHEN and CDR2 as SYDVKM. CDR3 nucleotide sequence: TGTGCCAGCAGCCGTGGACATGCGGGGTTGGATGAGCAGTACTTC. Translated, it gives CASSRGHAGLDEQYF.

The chain uses TRBV11-2 and TRBJ2-1, with 7 bases matching TRBD1. This CDR3 contains 14 residues. Germline V gives CDR1 SGHAT, CDR2 FQNNGV. V shed 3 bases, J shed 5 bases, and the junction held 4 bases outside the gene matches. In DNA form, the CDR3 reads TGTGCCAGCAGCTTTAACAGGGGAAACAATGAGCAGTTCTTC. The encoded protein is CASSFNRGNNEQFF.

The gene calls are TRBV5-4 and TRBJ2-3, with D possibly matching TRBD2 (6 bases). Germline-derived CDR1 and CDR2 are SGHNT and YYREEE (reference sequence). The ends were cut back, 0 bases at V and 4 bases at J, with 9 bases in the middle. CDR3 length: 14 residues. The CDR3 bases are TGTGCCAGCAGCTTGGTTGGGGGGTCAGATACGCAGTATTTT. Protein: CASSLVGGSDTQYF. Looking up the rest from reference TRBV5-4 and TRBJ2-3 gives the full variable domain: ETGVTQSPTHLIKTRGQQVTLRCSSQSGHNTVSWYQQALGQGPQFIFQYYREEENGRGNFPPRFSGLQFPNYSSELNVNALELDDSALYLCASSLVGGSDTQYFGPGTRLTVL.

The chain is built from TRBV11-2 and TRBJ2-2; TRBD1 is a possible D gene (5 bases). V lost 5 bases to trimming and J lost 4 bases, with 14 bases between them. Germline CDR1 is SGHAT and CDR2 is FQNNGV. This CDR3 spans 15 amino acids. DNA of the CDR3: TGTGCCAGCAGCGCTCAGGGTGAGGCCACCGGGGAGCTGTTTTTT. Translated, it gives CASSAQGEATGELFF.

V is TRBV7-6 and J is TRBJ2-3; 10 bases are shared with TRBD2. This CDR3 spans 15 amino acids. After removal of 1 base from V and 5 bases from J, the junction contained 3 bases not matched to a gene. The germline V gene has CDR1 SGHVS and CDR2 FNYEAQ. As DNA, the CDR3 is TGTGCCAGCAGCTTAGAGCGGGGGGGCAGAGATACGCAGTATTTT. This sequence encodes CASSLERGGRDTQYF.

The V and J genes are TRBV3-1 (or the pseudogene TRBV3-2) and TRBJ2-3; 9 bases fit TRBD2. V lost 1 base to trimming and J lost 4 bases; unmatched junction nucleotides: 3. Per the germline V gene, CDR1 is LGHDT and CDR2 is YNNKEL (reference sequence). The CDR3 is 15 amino acids. This chain's CDR3 is CASSQVLAGSDTQYF. The CDR3 DNA reads as TGTGCCAGCAGCCAAGTTCTAGCGGGGTCAGATACGCAGTATTTT.

The V and J genes are TRBV2 and TRBJ2-7; TRBD1 matches at 11 bases. Germline CDR1 reads SNHLY; CDR2 reads FYNNEI. The CDR3 runs 16 residues. V was pared by 4 bases and J by 4 bases, with 9 bases of the junction left unmatched. DNA for the CDR3: TGTGCCAGCAGTGGAGCCGGGACAGGGGGTAGGTACGAGCAGTACTTC. This codes for CASSGAGTGGRYEQYF.

V is TRBV28 and J is TRBJ2-1; tentatively, D is TRBD2 (6 bases). Germline CDR1 reads MDHEN; CDR2 reads SYDVKM. This CDR3 contains 17 residues. V lost 2 bases and J lost 0, with 14 bases in between. The CDR3 sequence: CASSLGGQTSSYNEQFF. In nucleotides, the CDR3 is TGTGCCAGCAGTTTAGGAGGGCAGACGAGCTCCTACAATGAGCAGTTCTTC.

This clone appeared once. The chain carries TRBV19 and TRBJ1-5; D remains unclear. CDR3 length equals 14 residues. The germline V gene encodes CDR1 LNHDA and CDR2 SQIVND (reference sequence). V gave up 8 bases and J gave up 3 bases, with 14 bases separating them. The CDR3 spells CASGSGGNNQPQHF. CDR3 bases: TGTGCCAGTGGGTCGGGAGGGAACAATCAGCCCCAGCATTTT.

The CDR3 bases are TGTGCCAGCTCTAATGACAGGGACGGCTACGAGCAGTACTTC. Its protein product is CASSNDRDGYEQYF. J is TRBJ2-7 and V is TRBV7-9; TRBD1 matches at 7 bases. Germline V gives CDR1 SEHNR, CDR2 FQNEAQ (reference sequence). Trimming cost V 8 bases and J 3 bases; bases outside gene matches: 10. The CDR3 extends over 14 amino acids.

The chain joins TRBV6-2 or TRBV6-3 to TRBJ1-2; TRBD1 agrees at 11 bases. V lost 5 bases to trimming and J lost 3 bases; unmatched junction nucleotides: 5. Germline CDR1 and CDR2: MNHEY and SVGEGT. This CDR3 is built from 15 residues. CDR3 coding DNA: TGTGCCAGCAGTGCGCCGGGACAGGGGGACTATGGCTACACCTTC. Translated: CASSAPGQGDYGYTF.

The gene calls are TRBV9 and TRBJ2-7, with TRBD2 identical over 7 bases. The CDR3 runs to 13 residues. J was trimmed by 6 bases and V by 2 bases; bases with no gene match: 5. The V gene's germline CDR1 is SGDLS and CDR2 YYNGEE. The chain's CDR3 is CASSVRLASEQYF. CDR3 sequence (DNA): TGTGCCAGCAGCGTTAGACTAGCAAGCGAGCAGTACTTC.